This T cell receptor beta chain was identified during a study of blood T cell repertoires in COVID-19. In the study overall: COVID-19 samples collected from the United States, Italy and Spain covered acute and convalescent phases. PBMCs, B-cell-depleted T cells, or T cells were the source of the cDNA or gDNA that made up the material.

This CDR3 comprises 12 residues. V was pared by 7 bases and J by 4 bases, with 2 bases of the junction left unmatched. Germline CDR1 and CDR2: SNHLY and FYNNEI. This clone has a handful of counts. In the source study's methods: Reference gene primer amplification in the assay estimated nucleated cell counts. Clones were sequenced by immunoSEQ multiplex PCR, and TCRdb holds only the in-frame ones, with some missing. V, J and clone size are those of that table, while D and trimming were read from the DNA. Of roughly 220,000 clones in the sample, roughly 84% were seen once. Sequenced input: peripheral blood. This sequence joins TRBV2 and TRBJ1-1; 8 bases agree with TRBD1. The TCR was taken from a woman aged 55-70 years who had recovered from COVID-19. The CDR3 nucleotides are TGTGCCAGCATGACAGGGGCCACTGAAGCTTTCTTT. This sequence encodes CASMTGATEAFF.